This is a list of T cell receptor beta chains from one sample in a study of OX40 agonist ivuxolimab in advanced cancers. Sequenced by immunoSEQ multiplex PCR; TCRdb stores in-frame clones only, minus some. The sample yields around 62,000 clones, 87% seen once. Sequences were derived from CD4+ or CD8+ T cells sorted from blood, sampled in a trial of the OX40 agonist ivuxolimab. Source of these receptors: an adult with an advanced solid tumor such as melanoma, head and neck, liver or kidney cancer. CDR3s include the opening cysteine and the closing phenylalanine or tryptophan. A D gene is named only where the DNA matches it firmly. Only some rows state a clone size, as once, few, many or a class for expanded clones.

clone_size	j_call	d_call	v_call	cdr3_aa	cdr3_nt
once	TRBJ1-2	TRBD1	TRBV2	CASSSDRVAYGYTF	TGTGCCAGCAGTTCCGACAGGGTGGCCTATGGCTACACCTTC
.	TRBJ1-6	TRBD1	TRBV11-3	CASSLRQGPSNSPLHF	TGTGCCAGCAGCTTAAGACAGGGACCGTCCAATTCACCCCTCCACTTT
.	TRBJ2-1	TRBD2	TRBV4-2	CASSQEGVVAGHNEQFF	TGTGCCAGCAGCCAAGAGGGGGTGGTAGCGGGTCACAATGAGCAGTTCTTC
once	TRBJ2-1	.	TRBV11-3	CASSLVPEGREAQFF	TGTGCCAGCAGCTTAGTCCCAGAGGGCAGGGAAGCGCAGTTCTTC
.	TRBJ2-6	.	TRBV7-3	CASRAGPSGANVLTF	TGTGCCAGCAGGGCAGGGCCTTCTGGGGCCAACGTCCTGACTTTC
.	TRBJ2-7	.	TRBV5-5	CASNPGPPGEYF	TGTGCCAGCAACCCCGGGCCCCCGGGCGAGTACTTC
once	TRBJ1-2	.	TRBV7-2	CASSISRVLDGYTF	TGTGCCAGCAGCATCTCCAGGGTCTTAGATGGCTACACCTTC
.	TRBJ2-7	TRBD1	TRBV6-1	CASSELPQGYEQYF	TGTGCCAGCAGTGAACTTCCACAGGGGTACGAGCAGTACTTC
.	TRBJ2-7	.	TRBV4-1	CASSQDRGARVTYEQYF	TGCGCCAGCAGCCAAGATCGGGGGGCGAGGGTTACCTACGAGCAGTACTTC
.	TRBJ2-2	TRBD1	TRBV11-1	CASSPGTGGFTGELFF	TGTGCCAGCAGCCCCGGGACAGGGGGCTTCACCGGGGAGCTGTTTTTT
.	TRBJ1-6	.	TRBV19	CASSIDEGFSPLHF	TGTGCCAGTAGTATAGACGAGGGGTTCTCACCCCTCCACTTT
once	TRBJ2-7	.	TRBV5-1	CASSLRSARGRRHEQYF	TGCGCCAGCAGCTTGCGATCGGCCCGGGGGCGGAGGCACGAGCAGTACTTC
.	TRBJ1-6	.	TRBV2	CASTGDQGVNNSPLHF	TGTGCCAGCACGGGGGACCAGGGAGTTAATAATTCACCCCTCCACTTT
once	TRBJ1-2	TRBD1	TRBV10-1	CARPKKRQGRPNYGYTF	TGCGCCAGACCGAAAAAAAGACAGGGCCGTCCTAACTATGGCTACACCTTC
.	TRBJ1-5	.	TRBV4-2	CASSLGPGKKVMSNQPQHF	TGTGCCAGCAGCCTGGGCCCAGGGAAAAAAGTAATGAGCAATCAGCCCCAGCATTTT
.	TRBJ1-6	TRBD1	TRBV5-5	CASNLMGTGRNYNSPLHF	TGTGCCAGCAACCTAATGGGGACAGGCCGTAACTATAATTCACCCCTCCACTTT
.	TRBJ2-2	TRBD2	TRBV13	CASSLPTSGVSAGELFF	TGTGCCAGCAGCCTACCGACTAGCGGGGTCTCAGCCGGGGAGCTGTTTTTT
once	TRBJ1-6	.	TRBV11-1	CASSLGQLKPLHF	TGTGCCAGCAGCTTAGGGCAGCTCAAGCCCCTCCACTTT
once	TRBJ2-7	TRBD2	TRBV6-6	CASRYSSGRGSYEQYF	TGTGCCAGCAGGTACTCCTCAGGGCGGGGGTCCTACGAGCAGTACTTC
.	TRBJ2-2	.	TRBV5-6	CAGSPGVFTGELFF	TGTGCCGGCAGCCCAGGGGTGTTTACCGGGGAGCTGTTTTTT
.	TRBJ1-3	.	TRBV15	CATSRDRTPSGNTIYF	TGTGCCACCAGCAGAGATAGGACACCCTCTGGAAACACCATATATTTT
.	TRBJ2-7	.	TRBV30	CAWSVRAGYEQYF	TGTGCCTGGAGTGTAAGGGCAGGTTACGAGCAGTACTTC
.	TRBJ2-7	.	TRBV4-2	CASSQLVGGTTYEQYF	TGTGCCAGCAGCCAACTCGTCGGGGGAACAACCTACGAGCAGTACTTC
.	TRBJ2-7	.	TRBV18	CASSPRAGTNERYEQYF	TGTGCCAGCTCACCCCGGGCAGGGACGAATGAGAGGTACGAGCAGTACTTC
.	TRBJ2-5	.	TRBV5-1	CASSSQQGQETQYF	TGCGCCAGCAGCTCGCAGCAGGGCCAAGAGACCCAGTACTTC
.	TRBJ2-3	.	TRBV9	CASSVASSLTQTDTQYF	TGTGCCAGCAGCGTAGCGTCTAGTTTGACGCAAACAGATACGCAGTATTTT
.	TRBJ1-2	.	TRBV19	CASSISDAGARYGYTF	TGTGCCAGTAGTATCTCCGATGCAGGGGCGAGGTATGGCTACACCTTC